The subject of this entry is one T cell receptor beta chain. Antigen: not known. This sample stems from a study of cytomegalovirus exposure and HLA in healthy donors. The overall study: Roughly 180 million T cells yielded 120 million or so unique TCR beta sequences, as an earlier analysis found. Findings and limits, study-wide: TRBV6-2, TRBV6-3 and some other V segments were unresolvable in 87-base-pair reads.

In germline, CDR1 is SEHNR, CDR2 FQNEAQ (reference sequence). Trimming at V came to 6 bases and at J to 0 bases, leaving 5 bases not matched to a gene. The CDR3 has 16 amino acids. Primers included in the PCR were 60 Vbeta and 13 Jbeta primers. The data were produced by immunoSEQ multiplex PCR, yet TCRdb's version contains in-frame clones alone and is incomplete. The data contain 90,000 to 110,000 clones, about 15% of them singletons. The TCR comes from a female donor in good health and CMV-seronegative. The specimen was PBMCs. The V and J genes are TRBV7-9 and TRBJ1-1; TRBD1 matches 12 bases. DNA for the CDR3: TGTGCCAGCAGTCGGGACAGGGGGCGCGTGAACACTGAAGCTTTCTTT. Its protein product is CASSRDRGRVNTEAFF.